Here is one T cell receptor (beta chain) with its context. The TCRbeta library incorporated unique molecular identifiers. TCRdb recomputed calls from the PCR reads with MiXCR, one row per CDR3 protein. Seen here are 250,000 to 350,000 distinct CDR3 sequences, over 8% observed once, and the top ten hold around a tenth. The data are from a study of T-cell reconstitution after alpha-beta-depleted transplantation in children. Trimming removed 3 bases at V and 4 bases at J, with 12 bases between. The CDR3 loop spans 14 amino acids. Looked up from germline, CDR1 is SGHTA and CDR2 is FQGNSA. This receptor was taken from a human donor who donated a stem cell graft to a child with SCID. The sample in question was PBMCs from the stem cell graft donor, obtained from the stem cell graft. The chain uses TRBV7-2 and TRBJ1-1; D uncertain. This CDR3 is CASSFLAGGTEAFF. The CDR3 DNA reads TGTGCCAGCAGCTTTCTTGCTGGAGGCACTGAAGCTTTCTTT.